This is a list of T cell receptor beta chains from one sample in a study of blood T cell repertoires in COVID-19. Libraries were prepared by immunoSEQ multiplex PCR; TCRdb keeps only in-frame clonotypes and omits some of them. The sample shows some 270,000 clones, 80% to 90% of them seen only once. The sequenced sample consisted of PBMCs or T cells enriched from blood (not recorded which). These receptors all come from a woman between 25 and 40 years old with acute COVID-19. The CDR3 runs from the conserved cysteine through the conserved F or W.

j_gene: TRBJ2-7; v_gene: TRBV5-1; CDR3aa: CASSIGRTSGNYEQYF
j_gene: TRBJ1-5; v_gene: TRBV6-2/TRBV6-3; CDR3aa: CASSERQGPNQPQHF
j_gene: TRBJ1-5; v_gene: TRBV27; CDR3aa: CASSLETGGGQPQHF
j_gene: TRBJ1-6; v_gene: TRBV28; CDR3aa: CASSFQADSSYNSPLHF
j_gene: TRBJ2-1; v_gene: TRBV19; CDR3aa: CASSIGLAADNEQFF
j_gene: TRBJ2-3; v_gene: TRBV7-8; CDR3aa: CASSQRQFTDTQYF
j_gene: TRBJ2-3; v_gene: TRBV6-4; CDR3aa: CASSVGRDTDTQYF
j_gene: TRBJ1-5; v_gene: TRBV19; CDR3aa: CASSIVRADQPQHF
j_gene: TRBJ1-1; v_gene: TRBV7-3; CDR3aa: CASSLYRDTEAFF
j_gene: TRBJ1-1; v_gene: TRBV28; CDR3aa: CASSVNTEAFF
j_gene: TRBJ1-3; v_gene: TRBV29-1; CDR3aa: CSVLRKGAGGNTIYF
j_gene: TRBJ1-2; v_gene: TRBV28; CDR3aa: CASSLGEGVYGYTF
j_gene: TRBJ1-5; v_gene: TRBV30; CDR3aa: CAWSIGYGGNSNQPQHF
j_gene: TRBJ2-7; v_gene: TRBV7-2; CDR3aa: CASSLAQTGGGEQYF
j_gene: TRBJ1-2; v_gene: TRBV27; CDR3aa: CASSSGTGGGYGYTF
j_gene: TRBJ2-1; v_gene: TRBV7-3; CDR3aa: CASSSPGQGNNEQFF
j_gene: TRBJ2-2; v_gene: TRBV7-2; CDR3aa: CASSFLSSGELFF
j_gene: TRBJ1-5; v_gene: TRBV19; CDR3aa: CASTPGQGGYSNQPQHF
j_gene: TRBJ2-7; v_gene: TRBV19; CDR3aa: CASSRAARGSEQYF
j_gene: TRBJ1-2; v_gene: TRBV27; CDR3aa: CASSNRGLGGYTF
j_gene: TRBJ1-5; v_gene: TRBV19; CDR3aa: CASSFSGGVNQPQHF
j_gene: TRBJ1-6; v_gene: TRBV5-8; CDR3aa: CASSLTGQAGSPLHF
j_gene: TRBJ1-1; v_gene: TRBV7-9; CDR3aa: CASSSSGNTEAFF
j_gene: TRBJ2-7; v_gene: TRBV4-1; CDR3aa: CASSRPGQGSYEQYF
j_gene: TRBJ2-1; v_gene: TRBV4-3; CDR3aa: CASSQETSGNNEQFF
j_gene: TRBJ2-7; v_gene: TRBV4-1; CDR3aa: CASSHHVQGSYEQYF
j_gene: TRBJ1-1; v_gene: TRBV6-1; CDR3aa: CASSERQGMNTEAFF
j_gene: TRBJ2-3; v_gene: TRBV6-2/TRBV6-3; CDR3aa: CASTPGWTAGSTDTQYF
j_gene: TRBJ2-1; v_gene: TRBV24-1; CDR3aa: CATSDYGQGKSNEQFF
j_gene: TRBJ1-1; v_gene: TRBV7-2; CDR3aa: CASSLDRKNTEAFF
j_gene: TRBJ2-3; v_gene: TRBV4-1; CDR3aa: CASSQEAPGLAADTQYF
j_gene: TRBJ2-7; v_gene: TRBV29-1; CDR3aa: CSVDVPGLASHEQYF
j_gene: TRBJ1-3; v_gene: TRBV12-3/TRBV12-4; CDR3aa: CASRGQLRNTIYF
j_gene: TRBJ1-4; v_gene: TRBV9; CDR3aa: CASSVGVATNEKLFF
j_gene: TRBJ1-1; v_gene: TRBV6-2/TRBV6-3; CDR3aa: CASSMTANTEAFF
j_gene: TRBJ2-2; v_gene: TRBV7-2; CDR3aa: CASSLDGTSGSTGELFF
j_gene: TRBJ2-2; v_gene: TRBV3-1/TRBV3-2; CDR3aa: CASSQLAGSTGELFF
j_gene: TRBJ1-2; v_gene: TRBV9; CDR3aa: CASRKQGAYYGYTF
j_gene: TRBJ1-6; v_gene: TRBV4-1; CDR3aa: CASSQDTRVWSHSPLHF
j_gene: TRBJ1-1; v_gene: TRBV7-6; CDR3aa: CASIQPAAQGPTEAFF
j_gene: TRBJ2-1; v_gene: TRBV14; CDR3aa: CASSKIAGSYNEQFF
j_gene: TRBJ2-2; v_gene: TRBV5-1; CDR3aa: CASGADQGLDTGELFF
j_gene: TRBJ2-5; v_gene: TRBV18; CDR3aa: CASSPFASGNQETQYF
j_gene: TRBJ1-1; v_gene: TRBV7-2; CDR3aa: CASSPSSRDRGRTEAFF
j_gene: TRBJ1-3; v_gene: TRBV24-1; CDR3aa: CATSVATSGNTIYF
j_gene: TRBJ2-1; v_gene: TRBV29-1; CDR3aa: CSVEEGASGHNEQFF
j_gene: TRBJ1-2; v_gene: TRBV28; CDR3aa: CASSPGEVLLGYTF
j_gene: TRBJ1-2; v_gene: TRBV7-9; CDR3aa: CASSATFRGAYGYTF
j_gene: TRBJ2-1; v_gene: TRBV21-1; CDR3aa: CASSRTSGSGGYNGQFF